This T cell receptor (beta chain) was observed in a study of blood T cell repertoires in COVID-19. Study context: T cells, B-cell-depleted T cells, or PBMCs supplied cDNA or gDNA.

Libraries were prepared by immunoSEQ multiplex PCR; TCRdb keeps only in-frame clonotypes and omits some of them. The table shows more than 200,000 clones, with about 85% occurring only once. CDR3 size: 18 residues. Germline CDR1 reads SGHNT; CDR2 reads YENEEA. Trimming left V 2 bases short and J 0 bases short, with 20 bases between. The sequenced material came from peripheral blood. This clonotype was sampled from a man aged 55 to 70 with acute or convalescent COVID-19. The rearrangement joins TRBV11-3 to TRBJ2-7; possibly TRBD2 for D (6 bases). In nucleotides, the CDR3 is TGTGCCAGCAGCTTACCTCACGTTACGTGGAGGGGCTCCTACGAGCAGTACTTC. This gives the protein CASSLPHVTWRGSYEQYF.